Listed here are 5 T cell receptor beta chains from one sample, sequenced in a study of blood T cell repertoires in COVID-19. Assay used: immunoSEQ multiplex PCR; TCRdb lists only in-frame clones, some missing. Of about 300,000 clones in the sample, more than 75% are singletons; the top ten hold over 3.5%. Sequenced material: PBMCs or T cells enriched from blood (not recorded which). The receptors derive from a man aged 30-40 years who had recovered from COVID-19.

This chain uses TRBV7-9 with TRBJ2-5; D remains ambiguous. CDR3 length: 11 amino acids. Trimming stripped 5 bases from V and 4 bases from J, with 5 bases between. Germline V lookup: CDR1 SEHNR, CDR2 FQNEAQ (reference sequence). This CDR3 reads CASSRGETQYF. DNA of the CDR3: TGTGCCAGCAGCCGAGGAGAGACCCAGTACTTC.

This rearrangement joins TRBV29-1 to TRBJ1-2; D is undetermined. Trimming removed 7 bases from V and 3 bases from J, with 9 bases in between. Per the germline V gene, CDR1 is SQVTM and CDR2 is ANQGSEA. The CDR3 is 11 residues long. The CDR3 protein is CSDRSYYGYTF. In DNA form, the CDR3 reads TGCAGCGACAGAAGTTACTATGGCTACACCTTC.

V usage is TRBV19 and J usage is TRBJ1-1; D might be TRBD1 (5 bases). Per the germline V gene, CDR1 is LNHDA and CDR2 is SQIVND (reference sequence). This CDR3 comprises 13 residues. V lost 5 bases and J 4 bases, leaving 11 bases between the germline ends. This CDR3 reads CASSWRRGTEAFF. DNA for the CDR3: TGTGCCAGTAGTTGGAGGAGGGGCACTGAAGCTTTCTTT.

This chain joins TRBV25-1 and TRBJ1-3; no reliable D call. V dropped 7 bases and J dropped 0 bases, with 13 bases sitting between them. The germline V gene has CDR1 MGHDK and CDR2 SYGVNS. The CDR3 loop spans 15 amino acids. This CDR3 is CASTQPTHSGNTIYF. For the CDR3, the DNA is TGTGCCAGCACCCAACCAACTCACTCTGGAAACACCATATATTTT. Supplemented by reference TRBV25-1 and TRBJ1-3, the full variable domain reads EADIYQTPRYLVIGTGKKITLECSQTMGHDKMYWYQQDPGMELHLIHYSYGVNSTEKGDLSSESTVSRIRTEHFPLTLESARPSHTSQYLCASTQPTHSGNTIYFGEGSWLTVV.

The chain has TRBV5-1 and TRBJ2-1; 8 positions match TRBD1. The CDR3 covers 13 residues. Germline CDR1 SGHRS, CDR2 YFSETQ. The trim removed 4 bases at V and 7 bases at J, leaving 4 bases unmatched. DNA for the CDR3: TGCGCCAGCAGCGGACAGGGCCGTAATGAGCAGTTCTTC. It encodes CASSGQGRNEQFF.